This T cell receptor (beta chain) was sequenced during a study of shared clonotypes between healthy human individuals (TCRdb year 2020). The study in broad terms: A few men and a couple of women, aged 18 to 49 years, made up the cohort. For each donor, three plates each were used for CD4 naive and CD4 memory, two plates were used for CD8 naive, and one plate was used for CD8 memory. Between about 0.9 and 9 billion PBMCs per donor were obtained by leukapheresis. Different laboratories and diverse techniques were used to prepare libraries and sequence TCR repertoires, to increase sequencing depth and limit assay-specific biases. The study deeply sequenced blood TCR repertoires of about five healthy adults to estimate repertoire size and the extent of clonotype sharing between individuals.

The CDR3, cysteine through phenylalanine, is 12 amino acids long. Kept here is only the CDR3 DNA, which spans 36 bases and is read in frame from base 1. V and J are trimmed by 6 bases and 1 base, and the gene matches miss 1 base of the junction. The germline V gene yields SQVTM for CDR1 and ANQGSEA for CDR2. The donors were healthy, HIV-negative adults with no recently reported acute infections or vaccinations. Every donor was a Caucasian adult living in Nashville, Tennessee, USA. Magnetic negative selection was used to enrich CD4+ T cells, after which naive cells were positively selected on CD45RA and the negative fraction became the memory subset. Blood was collected by leukapheresis, and PBMCs were isolated by Ficoll-Histopaque density gradient centrifugation and then cryopreserved in liquid nitrogen vapor phase. Analytical flow cytometry was used to check the purity and quantity of every magnetically sorted T cell population. Each sorted fraction had its genomic DNA isolated and then quantified by UV absorbance on a Nanodrop 2000c.

Using the deep immunoSEQ assay, TCR CDR3 regions were amplified from genomic DNA by multiplex PCR. Extracted genomic DNA from each cell subset was spread evenly across all wells of several immunoSEQ 96-well plates, with each plate serving as a replicate. Each replicate PCR for sorted subsets received about 180 ng genomic DNA, equal to roughly 33,000 T cell genomes. Purified libraries were quantified with a Qubit 3.0 fluorometer, sized on a Bioanalyzer 2100, and re-quantified with the KAPA Library Quantification kit. Each immunoSEQ 96-well plate was sequenced on its own single-read 150-cycle Illumina NextSeq 550 flow cell. In the authors' own workflow: Because the immunoSEQ output held only junctional sequences and lacked quality scores, the filtering could not match the filtering applied to full-length reads. Sequences were annotated with PyIR, a Python wrapper for IgBLAST v1.9, using IMGT germline references to assign V/J genes and CDR3. Reads were filtered out if the reads had weak V/J assignments (E-value above 1e-6), no CDR3, stop codons, out-of-frame junctions, or ambiguous translated residues. A V3J clonotype was defined by an identical inferred V gene, J gene, and CDR3 amino acid sequence. The percentage overlap between two repertoires was calculated by dividing the number of shared unique clonotypes by the size of the smaller repertoire. Richness of each repertoire was evaluated using RTK rarefaction, the Chao1 estimator, and Recon v2.1 estimates of unobserved clonotypes. Generation probabilities for all TCRbeta clonotypes obtained by the gDNA method from several donors were computed using OLGA. TCRdb re-hosts the immuneACCESS table, in-frame sequences only. Its copies lack some clones; in the studies checked, an unresolved V gene accounts for under half of them, and the cause for the rest is not known. That table is the source of V, J and clone size, and D and trimming were worked out from the DNA. For this sample the table gives about 2.3 million clones, of which just over 90% were detected only once. The ten largest clones take up 0.39% of the sample.

Findings and caveats that apply to the study as a whole: When several donors were compared, the shared fraction of clonotypes was about 5% for naive CD4, around 3.5% for naive CD8, 2% to 2.5% for memory CD4, and less than 0.5% for memory CD8. Because the study included only a small number of donors, the genetic and exposure-history diversity represented was limited. Even with the large sequencing depth, rarefaction of the sorted-subset datasets indicated that sequencing was incomplete. Compared with non-shared clonotypes, the clonotypes found in all four sorted-subset donors had higher generation probabilities. Naive subsets generally had larger estimated clonotype richness than memory subsets did. Based on pairwise subsampling, the degree of clonotype sharing among donors was expected to be affected by sequencing depth. Sampling was restricted to blood, and TCR repertoires in tissues likely differ from the TCR repertoires found in blood.

In regard to this clone: Which antigen it targets is not known. There are no base qualities to consult, and no much larger clone falls within one base. Additional DNA sequences in this sample encode the identical CDR3.

The source is a man between 18 and 29 years old in good health. Some clones in this sample may be carry-over from other donors' samples. Input material: naive CD4+ T cells from PBMCs. The sample's cell subset or site label, in plain terms: CD45RA+ positively selected. Recombination connected TRBV29-1 to TRBJ2-7; TRBD1 fits 9 bases in the junction. The CDR3 protein is CSVGQGSYEQYF. Here is the DNA: TGCAGCGTGGGACAGGGTTCCTACGAGCAGTACTTC.